The text below deals with one T cell receptor beta chain. With 60 Vbeta and 13 Jbeta primers, the PCR was carried out. Sequencing was performed with immunoSEQ multiplex PCR; in TCRdb, only in-frame clones are kept and a portion is missing. The sample yields about 120,000 clones, around 69% seen once. V lost 2 bases and J lost 7; bases outside the gene matches: 9. Per the germline V gene, CDR1 is SEHNR and CDR2 is FQNEAQ (reference sequence). The CDR3 contains 17 residues. These data come from a study of cytomegalovirus exposure and HLA in healthy donors. The sequenced sample was PBMCs. The receptor was derived from a woman between 40 and 50 years old in good health and CMV-seropositive. The rearrangement links TRBV7-9 to TRBJ1-3; the match to TRBD1 covers 12 bases. This CDR3 is CASSLQGTGGLVNTIYF. The CDR3 DNA follows: TGTGCCAGCAGCTTACAAGGGACAGGGGGCCTAGTCAACACCATATATTTT.